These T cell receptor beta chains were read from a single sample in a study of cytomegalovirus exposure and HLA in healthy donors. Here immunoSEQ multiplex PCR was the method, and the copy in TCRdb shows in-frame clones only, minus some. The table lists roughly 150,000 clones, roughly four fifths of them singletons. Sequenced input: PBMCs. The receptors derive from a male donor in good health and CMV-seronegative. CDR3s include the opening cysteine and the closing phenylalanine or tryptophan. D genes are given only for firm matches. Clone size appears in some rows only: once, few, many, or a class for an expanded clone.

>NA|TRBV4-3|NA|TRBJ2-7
TGCGCCAGCAGCCAAGATCTCCGAGGAAAGGGAGCGTACGAGCAGTACTTC
CASSQDLRGKGAYEQYF
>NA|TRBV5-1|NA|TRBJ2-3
TGCGCCAGCAGGATTAGGCTCCACGGGGACACAGATACGCAGTATTTT
CASRIRLHGDTDTQYF
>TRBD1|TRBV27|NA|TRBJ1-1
TGTGCCAGCAGTTTGGGGGGACAGGGAGGAACTGAAGCTTTCTTT
CASSLGGQGGTEAFF
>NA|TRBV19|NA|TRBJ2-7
TGTGCCAGTAGTACGGCGGGTCAGTACGAGCAGTACTTC
CASSTAGQYEQYF
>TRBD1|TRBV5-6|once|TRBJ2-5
TGTGCCAGCAGACACGGGACAGGAGTAGAGACCCAGTACTTC
CASRHGTGVETQYF
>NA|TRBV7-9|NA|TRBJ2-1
TGTGCCAGCTACTTAGGGGAGGAGACCTACAATGAGCAGTTCTTC
CASYLGEETYNEQFF
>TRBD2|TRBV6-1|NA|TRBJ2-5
TGTGCCAGCAGTGAACGGGGGGTACGGGAGACCCAGTACTTC
CASSERGVRETQYF
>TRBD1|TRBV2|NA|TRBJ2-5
TGTGCCAGCACCACACCGGGACAGGGTTGGACCCAGTACTTC
CASTTPGQGWTQYF
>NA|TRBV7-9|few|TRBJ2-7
TGTGCCAGCAGCTTAGAGACTGGGGCCCTCGCCTACGAGCAGTACTTC
CASSLETGALAYEQYF
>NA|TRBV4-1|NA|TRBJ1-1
TGCGCCAGCAGCCAAGATATGAACACTGAAGCTTTCTTT
CASSQDMNTEAFF
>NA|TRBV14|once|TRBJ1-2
TGTGCCAGCAGCCAAGTAGCCGCCAACTATGGCTACACCTTC
CASSQVAANYGYTF
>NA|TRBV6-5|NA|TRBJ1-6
TGTGCCAGCACCGGTAGCTCCTATAATTCACCCCTCCACTTT
CASTGSSYNSPLHF
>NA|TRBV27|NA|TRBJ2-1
TGTGCCAGCAGTTTAAAGGGGGGACAGAGTAACAATGAGCAGTTCTTC
CASSLKGGQSNNEQFF
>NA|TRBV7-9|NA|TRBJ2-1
TGTGCCAGCAGCCCGACAGGGACTAGGGACAATGAGCAGTTCTTC
CASSPTGTRDNEQFF
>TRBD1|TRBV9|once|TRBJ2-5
TGTGCCAGCGCCAGGGGGCCCCAACAAGAGACCCAGTACTTC
CASARGPQQETQYF
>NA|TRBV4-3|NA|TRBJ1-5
TGCGCCAGCAGCCCGGGAGGGGGGCGAAGCAATCAGCCCCAGCATTTT
CASSPGGGRSNQPQHF